Described below is a single T cell receptor (beta chain) sequence and its context. Trimming cost V 0 bases and J 2 bases, with 14 bases left between them. Germline assignment: CDR1 LGHNA and CDR2 YSLEER. This CDR3 is 18 amino acids long. The entry originates in a study of blood T cell repertoires in COVID-19. Sequencing used immunoSEQ multiplex PCR; TCRdb keeps in-frame clones, though not all of them. The sample holds around 140,000 clones, about nine tenths seen once. The sequenced sample consisted of PBMCs or T cells enriched from blood (not recorded which). This TCR was sampled from a woman aged 40 to 50 who had been exposed to COVID-19. The chain joins TRBV4-3 to TRBJ2-6; perhaps TRBD1 as D (6 bases). The CDR3, as DNA: TGCGCCAGCAGCCAAGAACTTCCCTCAGGGGCTGGGGCCAACGTCCTGACTTTC. Protein product: CASSQELPSGAGANVLTF.